This paragraph covers one T cell receptor (beta chain) sequence. Its antigen is not known. The data belong to a study of long-term antiretroviral therapy in people with HIV. Study-wide results and caveats: CDR3 lengths in HIV samples spanned a narrower range than controls. Neither ART adherence, viral resistance nor therapy changes were documented. Patients on ART gained diversity, which nonetheless stayed below transplant donor controls.

At survey level, the immunoSEQ assay was run in its v3.0 version. Sequencing was performed with immunoSEQ multiplex PCR; in TCRdb, only in-frame clones are kept and a portion is missing. The sample gives around 20,000 clones, about 70% of which show up once; approximately 9% is in the top ten. V lost 3 bases and J 0 bases, leaving 19 bases between the germline ends. Germline V gene sequence: CDR1 SQVTM, CDR2 ANQGSEA. CDR3 length: 17 residues. Material: unsorted PBMCs, obtained 0.5 years before starting antiretroviral therapy. This clonotype was obtained from a young man with HIV. The rearrangement joins TRBV29-1 to TRBJ2-3, with a tentative D call TRBD1 (6 bases). CDR3 sequence: CSVDWTEGPSSTDTQYF. The DNA for the CDR3 is TGCAGCGTTGACTGGACAGAAGGGCCTTCTAGCACAGATACGCAGTATTTT.